The clone carrying this TCR beta chain was observed a handful of times. The entry originates in a study of blood T cell repertoires in COVID-19. The overall study: Samples representing acute and convalescent COVID-19 were sourced from the United States, Italy and Spain. From T cells, B-cell-depleted T cells, or PBMCs came the material, which was cDNA or gDNA.

Germline-derived CDR1 and CDR2 are MDHEN and SYDVKM. J gave up 5 bases and V 6 bases, and 6 bases lay outside the gene matches. CDR3 size: 13 residues. As processed by the authors: Amplifying reference gene primers gave estimates of nucleated cell counts. Produced via immunoSEQ multiplex PCR; TCRdb's table is partial and in-frame only. The V and J calls and clone size are taken from that table; D and trimming were inferred from the DNA. The sample shows 95,000 to 150,000 clones, almost 80% of them seen only once. The sample comprised peripheral blood. This chain uses TRBV28 with TRBJ1-2; 7 bases align to TRBD1. This TCR was recovered from a human donor in a cohort sampled during active COVID-19. The CDR3 loop reads CASRPTGVYGYTF. The DNA of the CDR3 is TGTGCCAGCAGACCAACAGGGGTATATGGCTACACCTTC.